One sample yielded the 27 T cell receptor beta chains listed below, sequenced in a study of blood T cell repertoires in COVID-19. TCRdb keeps only in-frame clones here, not all; method: immunoSEQ multiplex PCR. This table has about 260,000 clones, 86% appearing once. Sample: peripheral blood. These receptors were taken from a man aged 30 to 45 with active or convalescent COVID-19.

V usage is TRBV7-9 and J usage is TRBJ1-2; D not certain. Germline CDR1 SEHNR, CDR2 FQNEAQ (reference sequence). The V end was cut by 1 base, the J end by 1 base, with 13 bases between. The CDR3 totals 16 residues. CDR3 region: CASSLGRRTDNYGYTF. CDR3 nucleotides: TGTGCCAGCAGCTTAGGACGGAGGACGGATAACTATGGCTACACCTTC.

This clone showed up just once. The J gene is TRBJ1-1, the V gene TRBV20-1; D unresolved. V lost 3 bases and J 6 bases, leaving 11 bases between the germline ends. The CDR3 runs 12 residues. The germline V gene has CDR1 DFQATT and CDR2 SNEGSKA (reference sequence). The CDR3 reads CSASREDAEAFF. CDR3 coding DNA: TGCAGTGCTAGTCGGGAAGACGCTGAAGCTTTCTTT.

The CDR3 region is CASSLDGPQGTEAFF. In DNA form, the CDR3 reads TGTGCCAGCAGCTTAGATGGTCCCCAGGGCACTGAAGCTTTCTTT. The chain combines TRBV11-3 with TRBJ1-1; TRBD1 is a possible D gene (5 bases). V lost 0 bases and J 4 bases, leaving 12 bases between the germline ends. Per the germline V gene, CDR1 is SGHNT and CDR2 is YENEEA. The CDR3 loop spans 15 amino acids.

The gene calls are TRBV20-1 and TRBJ2-5; D call uncertain. The V end lost 1 base, the J end lost 5 bases, and 5 bases lay between the germline ends. Germline CDR1 and CDR2: DFQATT and SNEGSKA (reference sequence). This CDR3 comprises 11 residues. The CDR3 coding sequence is TGCAGTGCTAGAGTGAGGGAGACCCAGTACTTC. This codes for CSARVRETQYF.

The rearrangement links TRBV7-2 to TRBJ2-1, with 10 bases that match TRBD2. Germline V gives CDR1 SGHTA, CDR2 FQGNSA. V lost 5 bases and J lost 7; bases outside the gene matches: 8. The CDR3 is 15 residues long. The CDR3 DNA is TGTGCCAGCAGCATAAGCGGGGGGGCTTGGAATGAGCAGTTCTTC. Its protein is CASSISGGAWNEQFF.

The V call is TRBV7-9, the J call TRBJ1-1; 7 nucleotides align to TRBD1. CDR3 length: 19 residues. Germline V gene sequence: CDR1 SEHNR, CDR2 FQNEAQ (reference sequence). After removal of 2 bases from V and 0 bases from J, the junction contained 15 bases not matched to a gene. Here the CDR3 DNA reads TGTGCCAGCAGCTTATCTTCTCTCCGGGGACAGCGCATGAACACTGAAGCTTTCTTT. It is translated as CASSLSSLRGQRMNTEAFF.

This clone was seen repeatedly, ten times or more. The chain carries TRBV7-9 and TRBJ2-7; 7 nucleotides line up with TRBD1. Germline V gene lookup returns CDR1 SEHNR and CDR2 FQNEAQ (reference sequence). After removal of 5 bases from V and 4 bases from J, the junction contained 11 bases not matched to a gene. CDR3 size: 15 residues. The CDR3 region has the DNA TGTGCCAGCAGCCATCCCGGGACAGACTTATACGAGCAGTACTTC. Translated: CASSHPGTDLYEQYF.

For this clone: This sequence may be a read error, since a much larger clone differs from it by one base. The chain links TRBV7-2 to TRBJ1-5; D might be TRBD1 (5 bases). V was cut by 5 bases and J by 0 bases, with 8 bases left in between. The CDR3 contains 14 residues. Per the germline V gene, CDR1 is SGHTA and CDR2 is FQGNSA. This CDR3 reads CASSPGYSNQPQHF. CDR3 sequence (DNA): TGTGCCAGCAGCCCAGGGTATAGCAATCAGCCCCAGCATTTT.

The chain uses TRBV28 and TRBJ1-1; D unresolved. The CDR3 runs 13 residues. Germline-derived CDR1 and CDR2 are MDHEN and SYDVKM. CDR3 nucleotide sequence: TGTGGCATAACCCGGGGTTCGGGCACTGAAGCTTTCTTT. It is translated as CGITRGSGTEAFF.

This clone has just one count. This chain connects TRBV6-2 or TRBV6-3 to TRBJ2-7; maybe TRBD1 (6 bases). Trimming took off 5 bases at V and 4 bases at J, with 18 bases between the two ends. Looked up from germline, CDR1 is MNHEY and CDR2 is SVGEGT. The CDR3 sequence is 15 residues long. CDR3 nucleotides: TGTGCCAGCAGTCATCCTCCCCGGGACACTTACGAGCAGTACTTC. Translated, it gives CASSHPPRDTYEQYF.

This sequence joins TRBV11-3 and TRBJ2-2; possibly TRBD2 for D (5 bases). The CDR3 spans 16 residues. In germline, CDR1 is SGHNT, CDR2 YENEEA. Trimming took 1 base from V and 3 from J, leaving 12 bases between them. CDR3 sequence reads: CASSLGSARDTGELFF. CDR3 nucleotide sequence: TGTGCCAGCAGCTTAGGGTCGGCGCGGGACACCGGGGAGCTGTTTTTT.

This chain connects TRBV10-1 to TRBJ2-3; 8 bases are a match to TRBD2. This CDR3 has 16 amino acids. V was clipped by 8 bases and J by 5 bases; unmatched bases: 15. The germline V gene encodes CDR1 WNHNN and CDR2 SYGVQD (reference sequence). The CDR3 here is CASSLGSGGVLDTQYF. DNA of the CDR3: TGCGCCAGCTCCCTCGGCAGCGGGGGAGTTCTAGATACGCAGTATTTT.

This rearrangement joins TRBV3-1 (or the pseudogene TRBV3-2) to TRBJ1-4; D perhaps matches TRBD1 (6 bases). There are 18 residues in the CDR3. V was clipped by 1 base and J by 1 base, with 16 bases between them. Germline assignment: CDR1 LGHDT and CDR2 YNNKEL (reference sequence). This CDR3 is CASSQGQGYGRTNEKLFF. In DNA, the CDR3 is TGTGCCAGCAGCCAAGGTCAGGGGTATGGTCGAACTAATGAAAAACTGTTTTTT.

V usage is TRBV27 and J usage is TRBJ1-1; D might be TRBD1 (6 bases). V was shortened by 6 bases and J by 0 bases, with 8 bases between the two germline ends. CDR1 and CDR2 (germline): MNHEY, SMNVEV (reference sequence). The CDR3 length is 13 residues. The CDR3 region is CASRGQLNTEAFF. CDR3 DNA sequence: TGTGCCAGCAGGGGACAACTGAACACTGAAGCTTTCTTT.

V usage is TRBV6-5 and J usage is TRBJ1-2; D may be TRBD1 (6 bases). The germline V gene encodes CDR1 MNHEY and CDR2 SVGAGI. The V gene lost 1 base and the J gene lost 4 bases, with 16 bases spanning the gap. This CDR3 comprises 16 residues. The CDR3 loop is CASSYFLGGDTYGYTF. The CDR3 DNA reads as TGTGCCAGCAGTTACTTCCTCGGGGGGGACACCTATGGCTACACCTTC.

The J gene is TRBJ2-5, the V gene TRBV6-5, with D uncertain. V lost 5 bases to trimming and J lost 9 bases, with 13 bases between them. Germline V gene sequence: CDR1 MNHEY, CDR2 SVGAGI. This CDR3 has 12 amino acids. The CDR3 region is CASSPRLESQYF. Written as DNA, the CDR3 is TGTGCCAGCAGTCCCCGTTTGGAGTCCCAGTACTTC.

The chain links TRBV4-3 to TRBJ1-1; D remains ambiguous. CDR1 and CDR2 (germline): LGHNA, YSLEER. Trimming shortened V by 3 bases and J by 1 base, and 6 bases separated the two germline ends. The length of the CDR3 is 13 residues. The DNA for the CDR3 is TGCGCCAGCAGCCAGGACTCGAACACTGAAGCTTTCTTT. This gives the protein CASSQDSNTEAFF.

The chain uses TRBV2 and TRBJ2-7; 7 bases align to TRBD1. Looked up from germline, CDR1 is SNHLY and CDR2 is FYNNEI. The length of the CDR3 is 15 residues. The ends lost 4 bases at V and 5 bases at J; junction bases unmatched: 11. CDR3 sequence: CASSGQGLKVDEQYF. The CDR3 region has the DNA TGTGCCAGCAGTGGACAGGGTTTAAAGGTCGACGAGCAGTACTTC. Using reference TRBV2 and TRBJ2-7 for the parts outside the CDR3, the full variable domain is EPEVTQTPSHQVTQMGQEVILRCVPISNHLYFYWYRQILGQKVEFLVSFYNNEISEKSEIFDDQFSVERPDGSNFTLKIRSTKLEDSAMYFCASSGQGLKVDEQYFGPGTRLTVT.

In this sample, this clone turned up a few times. V gene TRBV4-3 combines with J gene TRBJ2-3; the match to TRBD2 covers 9 bases. After removal of 0 bases from V and 6 bases from J, the junction contained 13 bases not matched to a gene. There are 18 residues in the CDR3. Germline CDR1 reads LGHNA; CDR2 reads YSLEER. CDR3 loop: CASSQDFRPSGVADTQYF. The CDR3 DNA is TGCGCCAGCAGCCAAGATTTTAGGCCTAGCGGGGTGGCTGATACGCAGTATTTT.

The rearrangement uses TRBV18 and TRBJ1-3; D not certain. The germline V gene encodes CDR1 KGHSH and CDR2 LQKENI. This CDR3 spans 15 amino acids. Between the trimmed V and J ends, which lost 0 bases and 3 bases, there was a span of 9 bases. CDR3 sequence reads: CASSPPPSVGNTIYF. The CDR3 nucleotides read TGTGCCAGCTCACCACCTCCCTCGGTTGGAAACACCATATATTTT.

This chain joins TRBV11-2 and TRBJ2-3; no firm D call. Germline V gene sequence: CDR1 SGHAT, CDR2 FQNNGV. Trimming took 5 bases from V and 1 from J, leaving 4 bases between them. This CDR3 spans 12 amino acids. The CDR3 spells CASSTRTDTQYF. CDR3 bases: TGTGCCAGCAGCACTCGCACAGATACGCAGTATTTT.

This clone was seen a few times. This sequence joins TRBV5-4 and TRBJ1-3; the D gene is possibly TRBD1 (6 bases). The CDR3 loop spans 14 amino acids. V was cut by 4 bases and J by 2 bases, with 10 bases left in between. Per the germline V gene, CDR1 is SGHNT and CDR2 is YYREEE (reference sequence). The CDR3 spells CASSLNRAGNTIYF. CDR3 coding DNA: TGTGCCAGCAGCCTCAACAGGGCTGGAAACACCATATATTTT.

The chain has TRBV10-2 and TRBJ1-2, with 12 bases fitting TRBD1. V lost 7 bases to trimming and J lost 6 bases; unmatched junction nucleotides: 3. This CDR3 contains 13 residues. Germline V lookup: CDR1 WSHSY, CDR2 SAAADI. The CDR3 reads CASTGDRGHGYTF. In nucleotides, the CDR3 is TGCGCCAGCACCGGGGACAGGGGGCATGGCTACACCTTC.

The DNA for the CDR3 is TGTGCCAGCAGTAAGCGACAGGGACCCTACGAGCAGTACTTC. Its protein product is CASSKRQGPYEQYF. The rearrangement links TRBV6-5 to TRBJ2-7, with 7 nucleotides matching TRBD1. Germline CDR1 reads MNHEY; CDR2 reads SVGAGI. This CDR3 is built from 14 residues. With 5 bases clipped from V and 2 bases from J, the junction kept 6 bases outside the gene matches.

This sequence joins TRBV29-1 and TRBJ2-5; TRBD2 agrees at 7 bases. J lost 10 bases, V lost 7 bases, and 18 bases had no gene match. This CDR3 spans 14 amino acids. Germline assignment: CDR1 SQVTM and CDR2 ANQGSEA. CDR3 bases: TGCAGCGCGACGTCCCTAGCGGTTCCGGGGAGCCAGTACTTC. Translation: CSATSLAVPGSQYF.

The sample holds one count of this clone. The chain combines TRBV4-1 with TRBJ2-1; a possible D gene is TRBD1 (6 bases). Germline CDR1 is MGHRA and CDR2 is YSYEKL. CDR3 size: 18 residues. V dropped 0 bases and J dropped 7 bases, with 22 bases sitting between them. CDR3 region: CASSQDPGARQGENEQFF. In nucleotides, the CDR3 is TGCGCCAGCAGCCAAGACCCAGGGGCTCGGCAGGGCGAAAATGAGCAGTTCTTC.

The V gene is TRBV6-5, the J gene TRBJ1-1; D remains ambiguous. Germline values: CDR1 MNHEY, CDR2 SVGAGI. The CDR3 is made up of 13 amino acids. Trimming removed 2 bases from V and 11 bases from J, with 15 bases in between. Here the CDR3 reads CASSYLTGVEAFF. CDR3 DNA: TGTGCCAGCAGTTACCTGACCGGAGTAGAGGCTTTCTTT.